This T cell receptor (beta chain) was found in a study of T cells after yellow fever vaccination. Across the study: Preparation of the low-cell-number fractions used SMART-Seq v4 Ultra Low Input.

Remarks on this clonotype: Its antigen remains unknown. A read error may be the cause here, since a much bigger clone is one base away.

The CDR3 runs 14 residues. Germline CDR1 and CDR2: KGHDR and SFDVKD. V lost 9 bases to trimming and J lost 5 bases, with 16 bases between them. TCRdb ran MiXCR on the 5' RACE reads and lists one entry per CDR3 protein. Among about 260,000 distinct CDR3 sequences, over 10% were seen once, and the ten largest hold roughly 0.5%. General study results and limits: Most primary-vaccination clones recurred post-booster (under 98% CD4, roughly 87% CD8). It was the secondary response that reached its peak faster, day 5 versus 15, but it was weaker. Abundant clonotypes from the bulk population could contaminate FACS-sorted repertoires.

The V call is TRBV24-1, the J call TRBJ1-5; possible D gene TRBD1, 5 bases. The receptor's source is a man aged 25-45 years who received the YFV17D yellow fever vaccine. This specimen was CD4+ T cells sorted from PBMCs, taken 45 days after the yellow fever booster vaccination. The CDR3 protein is CATSIQGWDQPQHF. The CDR3 bases are TGTGCCACCTCCATCCAGGGATGGGATCAGCCCCAGCATTTT.